This section outlines one T cell receptor (beta chain) sequence together with its context. Its antigen is as yet unknown. The naive CD8 fraction comprised CD45RO-negative cells positively selected for CCR7 and excluded terminally differentiated effector memory CD45RA+ cells. Every one of the donors was a Caucasian adult that lived in Nashville, Tennessee. The germline gives CDR1 GTSNPN, CDR2 SVGIG (reference sequence). The CDR3 is 15 amino acids. V was pared by 3 bases and J by 3 bases, with 18 bases between. These data originate in a study of shared clonotypes between healthy human individuals. Broader study findings: Estimated richness was generally greater in naive than memory subsets. Only blood was sampled; tissue repertoires likely differ.

The data were produced by immunoSEQ multiplex PCR, yet TCRdb's version contains in-frame clones alone and is incomplete. The data contain millions of clones, approximately 94% of them singletons. Sequenced input: naive CD8+ T cells sorted from blood. This rearrangement joins TRBV30 to TRBJ2-7; the D gene is possibly TRBD1 (5 bases). The sequence was obtained from a man aged 18 to 35 in good health. CDR3 nucleotide sequence: TGTGCCTGGAGCCCAACCAGTCAGGGTATCTACGAGCAGTACTTC. Translation: CAWSPTSQGIYEQYF.